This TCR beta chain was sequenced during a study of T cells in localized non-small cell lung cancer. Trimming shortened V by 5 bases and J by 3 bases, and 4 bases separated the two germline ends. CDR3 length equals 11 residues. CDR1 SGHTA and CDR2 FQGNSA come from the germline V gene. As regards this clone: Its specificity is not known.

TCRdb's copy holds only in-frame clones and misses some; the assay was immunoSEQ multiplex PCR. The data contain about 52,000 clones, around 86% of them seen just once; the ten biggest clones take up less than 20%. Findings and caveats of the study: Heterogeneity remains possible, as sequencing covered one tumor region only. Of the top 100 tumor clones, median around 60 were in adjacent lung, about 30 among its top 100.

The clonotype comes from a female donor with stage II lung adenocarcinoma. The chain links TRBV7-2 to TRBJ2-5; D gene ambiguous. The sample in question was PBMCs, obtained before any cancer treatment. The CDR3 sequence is CASSGKETQYF. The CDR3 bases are TGTGCCAGCAGCGGAAAAGAGACCCAGTACTTC.